This record covers a single T cell receptor beta chain. Its specificity is unknown. The data were taken from a study of Graves' ophthalmopathy and Graves' hyperthyroidism. Study-wide findings and caveats: Ophthalmopathy progression cases were predicted by the model with 70.59% sensitivity and 72.22% specificity.

RNA transcripts served as template for amplifying TCR beta CDR3 sequences. First-round RT-PCR employed HTBI primers, with a second-round multiplex PCR after it. MiXCR, applied by TCRdb to the multiplex PCR reads, yields one record per CDR3 protein. The data hold around 1.1 million distinct CDR3 sequences, with about 35% observed a single time. There are 16 residues in the CDR3. Trimming removed 1 base at V and 0 bases at J, with 9 bases between. Germline assignment: CDR1 SGHTA and CDR2 FQGNSA. The sequenced material came from peripheral blood or thyroid tissue (not recorded which). This sequence was found in an adult man with Graves' hyperthyroidism. This chain uses TRBV7-2 with TRBJ1-4; D perhaps matches TRBD1 (5 bases). The CDR3 DNA reads as TGTGCCAGCAGCTTAGGAAAGACAGCAACTAATGAAAAACTGTTTTTT. The encoded protein is CASSLGKTATNEKLFF.